The clone carrying this TCR beta chain has more than one count but fewer than ten. MiXCR, run by TCRdb on the 5' RACE reads, gives a single entry per CDR3 protein. The data show approximately 300,000 distinct CDR3 sequences, around 15% seen once. This entry comes from a study of T-cell memory formation after mild COVID-19. Sequencing was carried out using PBMCs or a T cell subset sorted from them (not recorded which). This clonotype was obtained from a man between 18 and 35 years old who had mild COVID-19 (a few samples of this study predate the infection). Cell type and time point are not known.

For the CDR3, the DNA is TGTGCCAGCTCACCGGCAGGCAGGGAGTACATTCAGTACTTC. Translation: CASSPAGREYIQYF. This chain connects TRBV18 to TRBJ2-4; either TRBD1 or TRBD2 may supply D (5 bases each). Trimming took 3 bases from V and 8 from J, leaving 14 bases between them. The CDR3 totals 14 residues. In germline, CDR1 is KGHSH, CDR2 LQKENI.